The clone carrying this T cell receptor beta chain was found many times. The source of the sample is a study of T-cell reconstitution after alpha-beta-depleted transplantation in children. The authors prepared the TCRbeta library with unique molecular identifiers. TCRdb ran MiXCR on the PCR reads and lists one entry per CDR3 protein. The sample yields about 220,000 distinct CDR3 sequences, about 15% seen once. This receptor was taken from a male patient aged 2-9 years who had a stem cell transplant for acute lymphoblastic leukemia, so the T cells may come from the graft donor. The specimen comprised PBMCs, mostly from graft donor cells, sampled 360 days after TCRalphabeta/CD19-depleted stem cell transplant.

CDR3 DNA: TGTGCCAGCAGCTTGGGAAGCAAGGCCTATGGCTACACCTTC. Protein product: CASSLGSKAYGYTF. V usage is TRBV5-5 and J usage is TRBJ1-2; D unresolved. The ends were cut back, 0 bases at V and 4 bases at J, with 10 bases in the middle. Germline CDR1 reads SGHKS; CDR2 reads YYEKEE (reference sequence). CDR3 length: 14 residues.